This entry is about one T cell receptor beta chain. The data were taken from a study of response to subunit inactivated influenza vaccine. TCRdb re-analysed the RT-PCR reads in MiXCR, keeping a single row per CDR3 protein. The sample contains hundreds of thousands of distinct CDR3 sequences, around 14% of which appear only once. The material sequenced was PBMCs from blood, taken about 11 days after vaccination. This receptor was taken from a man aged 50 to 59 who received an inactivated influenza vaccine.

The CDR3, as DNA: TGCAGTGCCCCGGACAGCTTCTACAATGAGCAGTTCTTC. It yields the protein CSAPDSFYNEQFF. This chain links TRBV20-1 with TRBJ2-1; a weak D match, TRBD1 (6 bases). This CDR3 comprises 13 residues. Germline V lookup: CDR1 DFQATT, CDR2 SNEGSKA (reference sequence). V dropped 6 bases and J dropped 3 bases, with 12 bases sitting between them.